This T cell receptor beta chain was identified during a study of T cell changes during pregnancy in multiple sclerosis. V was shortened by 5 bases and J by 3 bases, with 10 bases between the two germline ends. The CDR3 sequence is 14 residues long. Germline lookup yields CDR1 SNHLY and CDR2 FYNNEI. Method: immunoSEQ multiplex PCR; TCRdb's copy keeps in-frame clones and lacks some. The sample has roughly 48,000 clones; around 92% are singletons. The sequencing here drew on CD4+ T cells from peripheral blood mononuclear cells, taken in the third trimester of pregnancy. J is TRBJ1-4 and V is TRBV2, with a weak D call TRBD1 (6 bases). The sequence derives from a female donor with multiple sclerosis, enrolled in a pregnancy study. The CDR3 DNA is TGTGCCAGCAGTTCCGACAGGCCTAATGAAAAACTGTTTTTT. Residues: CASSSDRPNEKLFF.